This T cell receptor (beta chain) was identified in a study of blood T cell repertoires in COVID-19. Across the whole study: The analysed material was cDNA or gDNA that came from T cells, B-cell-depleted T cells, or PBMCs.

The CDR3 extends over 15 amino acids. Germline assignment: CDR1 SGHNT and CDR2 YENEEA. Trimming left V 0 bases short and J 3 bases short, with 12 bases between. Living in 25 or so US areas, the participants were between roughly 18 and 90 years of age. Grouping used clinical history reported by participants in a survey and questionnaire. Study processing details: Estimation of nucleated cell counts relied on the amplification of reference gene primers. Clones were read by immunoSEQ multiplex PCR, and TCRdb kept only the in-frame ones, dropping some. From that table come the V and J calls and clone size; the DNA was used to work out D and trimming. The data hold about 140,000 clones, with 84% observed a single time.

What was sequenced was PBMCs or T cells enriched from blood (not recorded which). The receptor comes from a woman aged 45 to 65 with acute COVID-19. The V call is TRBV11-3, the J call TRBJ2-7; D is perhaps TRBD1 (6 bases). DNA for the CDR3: TGTGCCAGCAGCTTAGAGGCAGGGGACAACTACGAGCAGTACTTC. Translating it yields CASSLEAGDNYEQYF.